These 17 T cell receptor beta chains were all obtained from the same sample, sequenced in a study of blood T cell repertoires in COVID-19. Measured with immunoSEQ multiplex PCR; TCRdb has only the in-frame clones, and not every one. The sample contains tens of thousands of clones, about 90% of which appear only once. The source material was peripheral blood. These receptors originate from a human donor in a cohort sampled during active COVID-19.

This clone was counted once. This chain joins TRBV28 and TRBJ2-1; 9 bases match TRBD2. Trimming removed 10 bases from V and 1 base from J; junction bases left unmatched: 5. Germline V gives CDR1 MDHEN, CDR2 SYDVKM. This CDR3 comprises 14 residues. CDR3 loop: CATTLAGSYNEQFF. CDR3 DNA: TGTGCCACCACGCTAGCGGGGTCCTACAATGAGCAGTTCTTC.

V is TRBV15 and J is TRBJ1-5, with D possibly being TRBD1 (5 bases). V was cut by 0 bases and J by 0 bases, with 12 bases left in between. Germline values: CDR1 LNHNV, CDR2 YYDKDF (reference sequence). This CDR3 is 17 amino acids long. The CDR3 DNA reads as TGTGCCACCAGCAGAGATCAGGGCGGATTTAGCAATCAGCCCCAGCATTTT. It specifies CATSRDQGGFSNQPQHF.

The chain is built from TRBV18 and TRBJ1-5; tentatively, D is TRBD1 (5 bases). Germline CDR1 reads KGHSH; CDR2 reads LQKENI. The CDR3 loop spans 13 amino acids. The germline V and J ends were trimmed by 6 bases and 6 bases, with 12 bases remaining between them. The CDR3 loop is CASSQGWGQPQHF. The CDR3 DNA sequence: TGTGCCAGCTCCCAGGGTTGGGGTCAGCCCCAGCATTTT.

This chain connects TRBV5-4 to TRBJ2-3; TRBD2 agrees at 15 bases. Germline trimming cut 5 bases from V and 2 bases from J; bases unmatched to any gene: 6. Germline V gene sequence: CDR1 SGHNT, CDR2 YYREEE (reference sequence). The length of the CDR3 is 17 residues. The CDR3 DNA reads TGTGCCAGCAGTCCGGGGACTAGCGGGAGGAACACAGATACGCAGTATTTT. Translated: CASSPGTSGRNTDTQYF.

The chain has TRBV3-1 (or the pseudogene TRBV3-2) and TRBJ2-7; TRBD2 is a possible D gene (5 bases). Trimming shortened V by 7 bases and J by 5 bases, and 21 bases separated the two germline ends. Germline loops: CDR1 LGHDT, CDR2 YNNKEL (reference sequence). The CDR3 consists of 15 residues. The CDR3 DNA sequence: TGTGCCAGCACCCGGGGTTCGCTAGGAAACGACGAGCAGTACTTC. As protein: CASTRGSLGNDEQYF.

CDR3 nucleotide sequence: TGTGCCAGCAGTCTGGGACTAGGGGAATACAATGAGCAGTTCTTC. Its translation: CASSLGLGEYNEQFF. The V and J genes are TRBV27 and TRBJ2-1, with 8 bases that match TRBD2. With 5 bases clipped from V and 4 bases from J, the junction kept 7 bases outside the gene matches. In germline, CDR1 is MNHEY, CDR2 SMNVEV (reference sequence). This CDR3 is built from 15 residues.

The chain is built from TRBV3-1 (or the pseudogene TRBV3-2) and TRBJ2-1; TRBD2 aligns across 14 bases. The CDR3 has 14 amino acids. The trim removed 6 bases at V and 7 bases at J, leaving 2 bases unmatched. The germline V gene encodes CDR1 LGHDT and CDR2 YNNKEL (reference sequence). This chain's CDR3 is CASSRLAGGNEQFF. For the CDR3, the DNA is TGTGCCAGCAGTCGACTAGCGGGAGGGAATGAGCAGTTCTTC.

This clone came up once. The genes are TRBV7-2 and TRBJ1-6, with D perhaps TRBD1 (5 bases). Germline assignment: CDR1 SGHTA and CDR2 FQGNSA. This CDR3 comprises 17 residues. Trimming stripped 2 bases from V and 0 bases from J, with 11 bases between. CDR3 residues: CASSLTQGSSYNSPLHF. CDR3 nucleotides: TGTGCCAGCAGCTTAACTCAGGGAAGCTCCTATAATTCACCCCTCCACTTT.

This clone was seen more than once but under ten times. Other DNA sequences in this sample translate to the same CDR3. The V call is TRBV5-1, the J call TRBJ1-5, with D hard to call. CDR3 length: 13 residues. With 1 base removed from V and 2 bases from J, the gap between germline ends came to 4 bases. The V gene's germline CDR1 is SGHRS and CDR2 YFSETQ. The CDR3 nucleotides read TGCGCCAGCAGCTTGAGCGGCAATCAGCCCCAGCATTTT. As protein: CASSLSGNQPQHF. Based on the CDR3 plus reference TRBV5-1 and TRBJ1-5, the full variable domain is KAGVTQTPRYLIKTRGQQVTLSCSPISGHRSVSWYQQTPGQGLQFLFEYFSETQRNKGNFPGRFSGRQFSNSRSEMNVSTLELGDSALYLCASSLSGNQPQHFGDGTRLSIL.

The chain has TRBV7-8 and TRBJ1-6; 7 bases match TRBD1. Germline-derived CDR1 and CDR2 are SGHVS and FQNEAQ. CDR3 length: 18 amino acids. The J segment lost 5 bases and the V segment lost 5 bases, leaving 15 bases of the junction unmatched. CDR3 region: CASSPRPFGTVHNSPLHF. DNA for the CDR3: TGTGCCAGCAGCCCTCGCCCTTTCGGGACAGTCCATAATTCACCCCTCCACTTT.

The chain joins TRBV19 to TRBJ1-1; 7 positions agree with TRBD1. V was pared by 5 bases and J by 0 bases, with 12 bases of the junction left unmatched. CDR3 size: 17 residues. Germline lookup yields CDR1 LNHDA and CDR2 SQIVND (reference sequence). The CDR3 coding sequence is TGTGCCAGTAGTCCCACCAGGGACAGTACTATGAACACTGAAGCTTTCTTT. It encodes CASSPTRDSTMNTEAFF.

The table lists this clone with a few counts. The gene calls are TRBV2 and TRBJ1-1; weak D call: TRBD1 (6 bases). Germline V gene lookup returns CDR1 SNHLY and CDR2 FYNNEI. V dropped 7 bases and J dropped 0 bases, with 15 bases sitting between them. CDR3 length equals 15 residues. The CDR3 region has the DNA TGTGCCAGCATATCCCGGACAGAAATGAACACTGAAGCTTTCTTT. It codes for CASISRTEMNTEAFF.

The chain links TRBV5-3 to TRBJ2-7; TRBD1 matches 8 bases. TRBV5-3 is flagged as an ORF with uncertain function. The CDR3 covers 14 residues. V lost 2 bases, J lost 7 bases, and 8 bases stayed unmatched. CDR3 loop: CARSFSQGAREQYF. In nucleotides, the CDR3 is TGTGCCAGAAGCTTTTCGCAGGGGGCTCGGGAGCAGTACTTC.

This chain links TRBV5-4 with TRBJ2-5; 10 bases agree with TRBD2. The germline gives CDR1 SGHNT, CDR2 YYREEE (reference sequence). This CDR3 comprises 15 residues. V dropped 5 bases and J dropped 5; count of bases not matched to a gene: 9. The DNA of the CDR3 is TGTGCCAGCAGGAAAGCGGGAGGGCCACGGGAGACCCAGTACTTC. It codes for CASRKAGGPRETQYF. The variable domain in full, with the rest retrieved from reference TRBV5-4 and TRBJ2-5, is ETGVTQSPTHLIKTRGQQVTLRCSSQSGHNTVSWYQQALGQGPQFIFQYYREEENGRGNFPPRFSGLQFPNYSSELNVNALELDDSALYLCASRKAGGPRETQYFGPGTRLLVL.

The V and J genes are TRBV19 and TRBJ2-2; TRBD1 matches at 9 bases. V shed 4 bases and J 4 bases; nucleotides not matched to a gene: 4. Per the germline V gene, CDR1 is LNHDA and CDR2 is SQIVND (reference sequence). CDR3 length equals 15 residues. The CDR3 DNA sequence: TGTGCCAGTAGTAGGGGACAGGGAGGCACCGGGGAGCTGTTTTTT. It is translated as CASSRGQGGTGELFF.

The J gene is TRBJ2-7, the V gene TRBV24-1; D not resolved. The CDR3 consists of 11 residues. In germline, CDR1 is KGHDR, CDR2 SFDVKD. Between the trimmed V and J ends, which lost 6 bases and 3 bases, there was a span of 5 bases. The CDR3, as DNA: TGTGCCACCAGTCCCAACTACGAGCAGTACTTC. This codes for CATSPNYEQYF.

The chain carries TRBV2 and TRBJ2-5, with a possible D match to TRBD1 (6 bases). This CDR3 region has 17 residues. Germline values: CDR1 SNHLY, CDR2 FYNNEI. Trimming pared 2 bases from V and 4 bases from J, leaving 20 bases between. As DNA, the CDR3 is TGTGCCAGCAGTGAAAACATCGGGACGGGCAGGGGAGAGACCCAGTACTTC. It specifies CASSENIGTGRGETQYF.